This paragraph covers one T cell receptor beta chain sequence. This sample is drawn from a study of T cell responses to AZD1222 COVID-19 vaccine. Clones were read by immunoSEQ multiplex PCR, and TCRdb kept only the in-frame ones, dropping some. The data contain approximately 150,000 clones, about 88% of them singletons. Germline CDR1 is SGHVS and CDR2 is FQNEAQ. With 5 bases removed from V and 4 bases from J, the gap between germline ends came to 18 bases. CDR3 size: 16 residues. The chain has TRBV7-8 and TRBJ1-5; possibly TRBD1 for D (5 bases). Sequenced here: peripheral blood, sampled on day 0 of AZD1222 vaccination. This sequence originates from an adult in good health. The CDR3 DNA reads as TGTGCCAGCAGCCCCTATAGCGGGACCCAGAATCAGCCCCAGCATTTT. Translation: CASSPYSGTQNQPQHF. The full variable domain, its missing parts supplied by reference TRBV7-8 and TRBJ1-5, is GAGVSQSPRYKVAKRGQDVALRCDPISGHVSLFWYQQALGQGPEFLTYFQNEAQLDKSGLPSDRFFAERPEGSVSTLKIQRTQQEDSAVYLCASSPYSGTQNQPQHFGDGTRLSIL.